One sample yielded the 7 T cell receptor beta chains listed below, sequenced in a study of blood T cell repertoires in COVID-19. Produced via immunoSEQ multiplex PCR; TCRdb's table is partial and in-frame only. The sample shows fewer than 110,000 clones, approximately 86% of them seen only once. Sequencing used peripheral blood. The receptors were sampled from a human donor in a cohort sampled during active COVID-19.

The V gene is TRBV4-2, the J gene TRBJ1-2, with D possibly being TRBD1 (5 bases). There are 14 residues in the CDR3. Germline V gene lookup returns CDR1 LGHNA and CDR2 YNFKEQ. Trimming took off 0 bases at V and 8 bases at J, with 13 bases between the two ends. CDR3: CASSQDRGGRGYTF. CDR3 DNA: TGTGCCAGCAGCCAAGATCGGGGGGGACGAGGCTACACCTTC.

This chain connects TRBV19 to TRBJ2-7; the match to TRBD1 covers 7 bases. This CDR3 spans 17 amino acids. CDR1 LNHDA and CDR2 SQIVND come from the germline V gene (reference sequence). J gave up 4 bases and V 4 bases, and 16 bases lay outside the gene matches. CDR3 DNA sequence: TGTGCCAGTAGTAAAGACAGGGTCCGAAACCCCCCGTACGAGCAGTACTTC. Translation gives CASSKDRVRNPPYEQYF.

The J gene is TRBJ1-1, the V gene TRBV5-1; weak D call: TRBD1 (6 bases). The length of the CDR3 is 15 residues. V gave up 2 bases and J gave up 4 bases, with 15 bases separating them. Germline CDR1 and CDR2: SGHRS and YFSETQ. CDR3 coding DNA: TGCGCCAGCAGCTTTAAACAGGGAACCGGCACTGAAGCTTTCTTT. This sequence encodes CASSFKQGTGTEAFF. Full variable domain (missing parts from reference TRBV5-1 and TRBJ1-1): KAGVTQTPRYLIKTRGQQVTLSCSPISGHRSVSWYQQTPGQGLQFLFEYFSETQRNKGNFPGRFSGRQFSNSRSEMNVSTLELGDSALYLCASSFKQGTGTEAFFGQGTRLTVV.

V usage is TRBV7-2 and J usage is TRBJ1-4; TRBD1 agrees at 8 bases. Per the germline V gene, CDR1 is SGHTA and CDR2 is FQGNSA. The CDR3 loop spans 14 amino acids. V lost 1 base and J lost 9; bases outside the gene matches: 4. CDR3: CASSLGTGIKKLFF. CDR3 sequence (DNA): TGTGCCAGCAGCTTAGGGACAGGGATCAAAAAACTGTTTTTT.

V and J are TRBV12-3 or TRBV12-4 and TRBJ1-2; 7 bases line up with TRBD1. The junction had 9 bases not matched to a gene; V was cut back by 6 bases and J by 8 bases. The CDR3 extends over 13 amino acids. The CDR3 nucleotides read TGTGCCAGCAGGGATACAGGGGAGAGGGGCTACACCTTC. It yields the protein CASRDTGERGYTF.

This chain links TRBV2 with TRBJ1-1; D is uncertain. The V gene's germline CDR1 is SNHLY and CDR2 FYNNEI. V gave up 5 bases and J gave up 2 bases, with 9 bases separating them. The CDR3 extends over 13 amino acids. CDR3 residues: CASSLNGNTEAFF. CDR3 nucleotide sequence: TGTGCCAGCAGTTTGAACGGTAACACTGAAGCTTTCTTT.

This clone was detected only once. The rearrangement joins TRBV5-8 to TRBJ2-7; 11 bases fit TRBD1. This CDR3 has 14 residues. The germline gives CDR1 SGHTS, CDR2 YDEGEE. The V gene end was trimmed by 3 bases and the J gene end by 5 bases; junction bases not matched to a gene: 4. The CDR3 DNA reads TGTGCCAGCAGCTCTTGGACAGGGGGCGACGAGCAGTACTTC. Its translation: CASSSWTGGDEQYF.